The T cell receptor (beta chain) described here comes from a study of T cells in localized non-small cell lung cancer (TCRdb year 2020). Study-level background: The study examined T cell repertoires in roughly 240 patients with early-stage NSCLC and compared tumors with uninvolved tumor-adjacent lungs. The cohort consisted of roughly 240 treatment-naive NSCLC patients whose localized lung tumors had been resected. NSCLC patients had a mean age of approximately 72 years, and 129 were male and 107 female. Overall results and qualifications from the work: Uninvolved tumor-adjacent lung showed the highest T cell clonality, higher than tumor, which suggests more focused antigenic responses in the uninvolved tumor-adjacent lung. Because the study design was exploratory, TCR variables were selected using unadjusted p-values without false-discovery rate correction. Of the top 100 tumor clones, a median of around 57 were detected in paired uninvolved adjacent lung; over 25 were also among that lung's top 100. Because multi-region sequencing of the tumors was not done, intratumor heterogeneity could not be ruled out. Longer overall survival was associated with higher T cell density in blood, whereas shorter survival was associated with higher clonality in adjacent lung.

As concerns this clone: The target of this receptor is not known. Per-base quality was not reported, and no clone a single base away is much larger than it.

The CDR3 numbers 15 residues from cysteine through phenylalanine. Only CDR3 DNA is held: 45 bases, read in frame from base 1. V loses 4 bases at its end and J loses 5 bases; junction bases beyond the gene matches: 9. CDR1 and CDR2 (SEHNR, FQNEAQ) derive from the germline V gene (reference sequence). TCR beta CDR3 regions were sequenced from DNA using the immunoSEQ Assay. The paper's processing steps were these. T cell density was computed as TCR beta template counts normalized to usable DNA estimated by amplifying housekeeping genes. Richness was estimated using the preseqR package, with extrapolation to 400,000 templates for PBMC samples and to 120,000 templates for tissue samples. Clonality was calculated as one minus Pielou's evenness. Tissue-enriched TCRs were identified by differential abundance testing using productive amino-acid clonotypes, minimum total count 5 and alpha 0.1. The Jaccard Index and the Morisita Overlap Index were used to measure how much the repertoires overlapped between compartments. GLIPH grouped TCR beta CDR3s together with public tetramer-defined viral CDR3s, and a viral motif had to include at least three viral sequences and also show V-gene enrichment. Here the immuneACCESS table is served through TCRdb, limited to in-frame sequences with V and J called. Missing clones are a known gap in these copies; in checked studies unresolved V genes cover under half, and the rest lacks a known reason. V and J calls and clone size are those listed in that table; D and trimming were worked out from the DNA. The table for this sample lists 23,000 or so clones; about nine tenths of them were counted only once. Roughly 23% of the sample is held by the ten biggest clonotypes.

At diagnosis, peripheral blood, uninvolved tumor-adjacent lung and tumor were collected and stored as a combination of fresh-frozen and FFPE material. For TCR repertoire profiling, the blood samples were analyzed as peripheral blood mononuclear cells. Sample: peripheral blood, taken before any cancer treatment. The chain was built from TRBV7-9 and TRBJ1-1; TRBD1 fits 8 bases in the junction. The sequence came from a man aged 40 to 70 with stage I squamous cell lung carcinoma. The nucleotide sequence is given as TGTGCCAGCAGCTCTAAACAGGGGGATGGAACTGAAGCTTTCTTT. This yields the protein CASSSKQGDGTEAFF.